The 13 T cell receptor beta chains listed next were all sequenced from one sample in a study of T cell changes during pregnancy in multiple sclerosis. Assay: immunoSEQ multiplex PCR; the TCRdb copy retains only in-frame clones and omits some. The sample lists 95,000 to 110,000 clones, around nine tenths occurring once. The sample here was peripheral blood, taken after pregnancy. These receptors were taken from a female donor with multiple sclerosis, enrolled in a pregnancy study.

This chain uses TRBV9 with TRBJ2-2; TRBD2 agrees at 11 bases. Germline CDR1 reads SGDLS; CDR2 reads YYNGEE. V shed 4 bases and J 5 bases; nucleotides not matched to a gene: 4. CDR3 length: 15 residues. The DNA of the CDR3 is TGTGCCAGCAGCTCGGGACTAGCGGTAACCGGGGAGCTGTTTTTT. It is translated as CASSSGLAVTGELFF.

The genes are TRBV5-5 and TRBJ2-5; 7 positions match TRBD1. Germline V gives CDR1 SGHKS, CDR2 YYEKEE (reference sequence). V shed 4 bases and J 5 bases; nucleotides not matched to a gene: 11. CDR3 size: 15 residues. As DNA, the CDR3 is TGTGCCAGCAGCCTAACAGGGGTTTTGGAGGAGACCCAGTACTTC. It yields the protein CASSLTGVLEETQYF.

The chain combines TRBV6-5 with TRBJ2-7, with D perhaps TRBD2 (5 bases). The germline V gene has CDR1 MNHEY and CDR2 SVGAGI. V shed 2 bases and J shed 0 bases, with 8 bases lying between them. This CDR3 is built from 14 residues. CDR3 in amino acids: CASSYRESSYEQYF. DNA of the CDR3: TGTGCCAGCAGTTACAGGGAGAGCTCCTACGAGCAGTACTTC.

This sequence joins TRBV27 and TRBJ1-4; 8 nucleotides line up with TRBD1. The germline CDR1 and CDR2 sequences are MNHEY and SMNVEV (reference sequence). The CDR3 runs 15 residues. Losses at the gene ends were 5 bases for V and 8 bases for J; bases not matched to a gene: 10. Written as DNA, the CDR3 is TGTGCCAGCAGTCGGCAGGGGGCCTCTGGGGAAAAACTGTTTTTT. It yields the protein CASSRQGASGEKLFF.

The chain is built from TRBV28 and TRBJ1-5, with D possibly TRBD1 on 6 matching bases. From germline, CDR1 is MDHEN and CDR2 SYDVKM. Trimming shortened V by 5 bases and J by 1 base, and 18 bases separated the two germline ends. The length of the CDR3 is 17 residues. CDR3 sequence reads: CASSPAGGGRSNQPQHF. CDR3 bases: TGTGCCAGCAGTCCCGCCGGGGGCGGGAGAAGCAATCAGCCCCAGCATTTT.

V is TRBV7-6 and J is TRBJ2-7; D may be TRBD1 (6 bases). This CDR3 contains 15 residues. CDR1 is SGHVS and CDR2 is FNYEAQ in the germline V gene. With 5 bases removed from V and 2 bases from J, the gap between germline ends came to 16 bases. The CDR3 here is CASSAFWTAPYEQYF. CDR3 in DNA: TGTGCCAGCAGCGCCTTTTGGACAGCTCCCTACGAGCAGTACTTC.

The chain carries TRBV5-1 and TRBJ2-7; perhaps TRBD2 as D (6 bases). This CDR3 contains 16 residues. Trimming cost V 4 bases and J 0 bases, with 17 bases left between them. From germline, CDR1 is SGHRS and CDR2 YFSETQ. Here the CDR3 reads CASSPRGGGFSYEQYF. The CDR3 coding sequence is TGCGCCAGCAGCCCCCGGGGAGGAGGATTCTCCTACGAGCAGTACTTC.

This chain joins TRBV19 and TRBJ1-5; no reliable D call. The CDR3 spans 14 residues. Germline V CDR1 and CDR2: LNHDA, SQIVND (reference sequence). V gave up 7 bases and J gave up 4 bases, with 14 bases separating them. The CDR3 nucleotides are TGTGCCAGTACCTGGGCGGGATTTAATCAGCCCCAGCATTTT. Protein product: CASTWAGFNQPQHF.

The chain joins TRBV18 to TRBJ1-5; 7 positions match TRBD1. The J segment lost 1 base and the V segment lost 2 bases, leaving 8 bases of the junction unmatched. Germline loops: CDR1 KGHSH, CDR2 LQKENI. The CDR3 totals 17 residues. CDR3 nucleotide sequence: TGTGCCAGCTCACCAACGCACAGGGGTGACAGCAATCAGCCCCAGCATTTT. The encoded protein is CASSPTHRGDSNQPQHF.

The V gene is TRBV18, the J gene TRBJ1-2, with TRBD1 matching 10 bases. With V trimmed by 6 bases and J by 8 bases, 6 bases remained unmatched. Germline values: CDR1 KGHSH, CDR2 LQKENI. The CDR3 sequence is 13 residues long. The CDR3 nucleotides are TGTGCCAGCTCGGGAGACAGGGGGCCAGGCTACACCTTC. Amino acids: CASSGDRGPGYTF.

This chain uses TRBV11-2 with TRBJ2-1, with D possibly matching TRBD1 (5 bases). CDR3 length: 15 residues. Germline loops: CDR1 SGHAT, CDR2 FQNNGV. V dropped 1 base and J dropped 4 bases, with 11 bases sitting between them. The CDR3 nucleotides are TGTGCCAGCAGCTTAGCTGGCAGGGAATACAATGAGCAGTTCTTC. This gives the protein CASSLAGREYNEQFF.

This chain uses TRBV5-1 with TRBJ1-1; D gene ambiguous. The CDR3 has 14 residues. Per the germline V gene, CDR1 is SGHRS and CDR2 is YFSETQ. Deletions cut 4 bases from V and 4 bases from J, with 14 bases between. This CDR3 reads CASSPPQASTEAFF. Written as DNA, the CDR3 is TGCGCCAGCAGCCCCCCCCAGGCGAGCACTGAAGCTTTCTTT. Full variable domain (missing parts from reference TRBV5-1 and TRBJ1-1): KAGVTQTPRYLIKTRGQQVTLSCSPISGHRSVSWYQQTPGQGLQFLFEYFSETQRNKGNFPGRFSGRQFSNSRSEMNVSTLELGDSALYLCASSPPQASTEAFFGQGTRLTVV.

J is TRBJ2-7 and V is TRBV15; 8 bases match TRBD1. Per the germline V gene, CDR1 is LNHNV and CDR2 is YYDKDF (reference sequence). Germline trimming cut 2 bases from V and 1 base from J; bases unmatched to any gene: 7. The CDR3 length is 16 residues. CDR3 region: CATSRLGRQGSYEQYF. The CDR3 nucleotides are TGTGCCACCAGCAGATTGGGGAGACAGGGGTCCTACGAGCAGTACTTC.